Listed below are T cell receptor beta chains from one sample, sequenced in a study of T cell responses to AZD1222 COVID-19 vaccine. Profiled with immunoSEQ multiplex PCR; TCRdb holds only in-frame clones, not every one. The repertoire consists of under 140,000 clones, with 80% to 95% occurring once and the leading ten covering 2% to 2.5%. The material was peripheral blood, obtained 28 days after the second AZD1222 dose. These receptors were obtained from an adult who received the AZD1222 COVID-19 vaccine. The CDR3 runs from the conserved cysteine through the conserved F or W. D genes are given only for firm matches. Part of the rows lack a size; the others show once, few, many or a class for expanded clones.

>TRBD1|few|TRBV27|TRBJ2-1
TGTGCCAGCAGCCGGGACAGGGCTTACAATGAGCAGTTCTTC
CASSRDRAYNEQFF
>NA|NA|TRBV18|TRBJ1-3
TGTGCCAGCTCACCATTCGCGGACACCATATATTTT
CASSPFADTIYF
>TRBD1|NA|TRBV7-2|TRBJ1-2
TGTGCCAGCAGCCCCAGACAGGGCACCGCTGGCTACACCTTC
CASSPRQGTAGYTF
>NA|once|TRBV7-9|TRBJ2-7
TGTGCCATCATCAGGGTCCAGGGGAACGAGCAGTACTTC
CAIIRVQGNEQYF
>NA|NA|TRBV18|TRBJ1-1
TGTGCCAGCTCACCACGGTCGGGGGTGGGGAACACTGAAGCTTTCTTT
CASSPRSGVGNTEAFF
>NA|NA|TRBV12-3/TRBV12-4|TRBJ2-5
TGTGCCAGCAGCCTGACCAAAGAGACCCAGTACTTC
CASSLTKETQYF
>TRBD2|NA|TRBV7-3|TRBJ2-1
TGTGCCAGCAGCCAGGGACTAGCGGGGGGAAAGCAGTTCTTC
CASSQGLAGGKQFF
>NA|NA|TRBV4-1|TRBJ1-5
TGCGCCAGCAGCCCTACCGTCAGGGGACGCAATCAGCCCCAGCATTTT
CASSPTVRGRNQPQHF
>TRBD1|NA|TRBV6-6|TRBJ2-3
TGTGCCAGCAGACGATCCGACACAGGGGGCGCGGATACGCAGTATTTT
CASRRSDTGGADTQYF
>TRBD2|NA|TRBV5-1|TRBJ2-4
TGCGCCAGCAGCAGAAATCCCACGACTAGCGGGGGAGAAAACATTCAGTACTTC
CASSRNPTTSGGENIQYF
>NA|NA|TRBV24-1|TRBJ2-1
TGTGCCACCAGTGACCCGGGACATGAGCAGTTCTTC
CATSDPGHEQFF
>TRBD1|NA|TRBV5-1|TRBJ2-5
TGCGCCAGCAGCCCCCTGACAGGGGAACAAGAGACCCAGTACTTC
CASSPLTGEQETQYF
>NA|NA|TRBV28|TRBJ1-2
TGTGCCAGCAGAGGGTCAGGGCTACTCCTCTATGGCTACACCTTC
CASRGSGLLLYGYTF
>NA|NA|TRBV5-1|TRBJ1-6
TGCGCCAGCAGCATAGTCGGGACACCGGCCCCCCTCCACTTT
CASSIVGTPAPLHF
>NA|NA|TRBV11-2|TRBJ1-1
TGTGCCAGCAGCTTATCAAGGGGCTGGGCTTTCTTT
CASSLSRGWAFF
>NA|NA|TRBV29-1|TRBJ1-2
TGCAGCGCTATGACGGACCGTTATGGCTACACCTTC
CSAMTDRYGYTF
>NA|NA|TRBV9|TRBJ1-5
TGTGCCAGCAGCGTATCGGGCAGCGCAAGGCCCCAGCATTTT
CASSVSGSARPQHF
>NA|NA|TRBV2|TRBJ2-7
TGTGCCAGCAGTGAAGCCCCCTACGAGCAGTACTTC
CASSEAPYEQYF
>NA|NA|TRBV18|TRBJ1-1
TGTGCCAGCTCATCAAGTCAGACCGGGATTGAAGCTTTCTTT
CASSSSQTGIEAFF
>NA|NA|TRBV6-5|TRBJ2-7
TGTGCCAGCAGCCGGACACCGGCCTGGGAGCAGTACTTC
CASSRTPAWEQYF
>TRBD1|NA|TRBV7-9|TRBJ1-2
TGTGCCAGCAGCGGACAGGGGCAAGGCTACACCTTC
CASSGQGQGYTF
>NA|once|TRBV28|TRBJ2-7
TGTGCCAGCAGTTTATGGGGACCCCCGGGATCCTACGAGCAGTACTTC
CASSLWGPPGSYEQYF
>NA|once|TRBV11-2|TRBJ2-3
TGTGCCAGCAGCGTCACGGCTAGCACAGATACGCAGTATTTT
CASSVTASTDTQYF
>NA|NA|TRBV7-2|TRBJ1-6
TGTGCCAGCAAGCAAGCGGGCACCTATAATTCACCCCTCCACTTT
CASKQAGTYNSPLHF
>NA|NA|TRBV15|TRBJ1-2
TGTGCCACCAGCAGAGGGCTCAGAGTCTATGGCTACACCTTC
CATSRGLRVYGYTF
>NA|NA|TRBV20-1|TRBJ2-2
TGCAGTGCAGGGAACACCGGGGAGCTGTTTTTT
CSAGNTGELFF
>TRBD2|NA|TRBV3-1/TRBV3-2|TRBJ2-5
TGTGCCAGCAGACGCTTTATTAGCGGGGGGCAAGAGACCCAGTACTTC
CASRRFISGGQETQYF
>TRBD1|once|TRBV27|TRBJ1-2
TGTGCCAGCGGACCCGGGACAGGGGGCGCCGGCTATGGCTACACCTTC
CASGPGTGGAGYGYTF
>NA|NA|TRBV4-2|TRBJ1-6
TGTGCCAGCACCCAAGGGGCAGGAGGTGGCTATAATTCACCCCTCCACTTT
CASTQGAGGGYNSPLHF
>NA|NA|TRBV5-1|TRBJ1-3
TGCGCCAGCAGCTTGGCTGGGAGTGGAAACACCATATATTTT
CASSLAGSGNTIYF
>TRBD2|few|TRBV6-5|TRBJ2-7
TGTGCCAGCGAACTAGCGGGTGAAACCTACGAGCAGTACTTC
CASELAGETYEQYF
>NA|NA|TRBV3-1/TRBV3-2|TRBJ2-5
TGTGCCAGCAGCCAAGATGTGCAGGGTAAAGAGACCCAGTACTTC
CASSQDVQGKETQYF
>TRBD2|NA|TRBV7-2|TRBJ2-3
TGTGCCAGCAGCCACCCTGGGGCGGGGGAACTAGATACGCAGTATTTT
CASSHPGAGELDTQYF
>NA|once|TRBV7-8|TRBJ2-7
TGTGCCAGCAGCTTATCCCGACAGAACTACGAGCAGTACTTC
CASSLSRQNYEQYF
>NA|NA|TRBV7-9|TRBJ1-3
TGTGCCAGCAGCTTGGTTTACTCTGGAAACACCATATATTTT
CASSLVYSGNTIYF
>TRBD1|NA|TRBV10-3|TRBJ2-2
TGTGCCAGCGGACAGGGGAACACCGGGGAGCTGTTTTTT
CASGQGNTGELFF
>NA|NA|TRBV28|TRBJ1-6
TGTGCCAGCAGTCCCGCCGGGGCGAATTCACCCCTCCACTTT
CASSPAGANSPLHF
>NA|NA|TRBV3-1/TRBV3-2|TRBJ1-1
TGTGCCAGCAGCCAAGACATAATGAACACTGAAGCTTTCTTT
CASSQDIMNTEAFF
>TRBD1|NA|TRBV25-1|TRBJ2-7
TGTGCCAGCAGTGAACAGGGGGTCCGCTACGAGCAGTACTTC
CASSEQGVRYEQYF
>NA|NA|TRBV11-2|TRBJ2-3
TGTGCCAGCAGCTTGGGCGGGACAGATACGCAGTATTTT
CASSLGGTDTQYF
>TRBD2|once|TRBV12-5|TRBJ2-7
TGTGCTAGTCAGGGGCTAGCGGGGGGAAAGTTTTACGAGCAGTACTTC
CASQGLAGGKFYEQYF
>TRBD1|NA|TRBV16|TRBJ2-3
TGTGCCAGCAGCCAATGGCGGACAGGTGGGAGTTATACGCAGTATTTT
CASSQWRTGGSYTQYF
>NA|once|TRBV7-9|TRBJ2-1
TGTGCCAGCAGCTTACCCGGAGGCACCTACAATGAGCAGTTCTTC
CASSLPGGTYNEQFF
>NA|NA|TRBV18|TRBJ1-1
TGTGCCAGCTCACCATCTGCCTCCCAATTCGTCACTGAAGCTTTCTTT
CASSPSASQFVTEAFF
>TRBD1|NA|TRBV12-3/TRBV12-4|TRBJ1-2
TGTGCCAGCAGTGTCGACAGGGGGTATGACTACACCTTC
CASSVDRGYDYTF
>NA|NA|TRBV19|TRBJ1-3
TGTGCCACCCGGACACCCCCAGGGGACACCATATATTTT
CATRTPPGDTIYF
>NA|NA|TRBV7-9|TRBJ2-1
TGTGCCACTCCCGAGGGGGGGGGCAGCTCCTACAATGAGCAGTTCTTC
CATPEGGGSSYNEQFF
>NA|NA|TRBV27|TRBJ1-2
TGTGCCAGCAGTTTATTGGCAGCCTTGAACTATGGCTACACCTTC
CASSLLAALNYGYTF
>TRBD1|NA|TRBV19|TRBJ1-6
TGTGCCAGTAGTATCGACCAAGGGACAGGGCTAGATTCACCCCTCCACTTT
CASSIDQGTGLDSPLHF
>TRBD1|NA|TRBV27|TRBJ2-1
TGTGCCAGCAGTTTAGGACAGGGGGAACTTTACAATGAGCAGTTCTTC
CASSLGQGELYNEQFF
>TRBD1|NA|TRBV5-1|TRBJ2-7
TGCGCCAGCAGCGCCTGGACAGGGGTGACCTACGAGCAGTACTTC
CASSAWTGVTYEQYF
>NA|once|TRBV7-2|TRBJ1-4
TGTGCCAGCAGCTTTCAACCGAATGAAAAACTGTTTTTT
CASSFQPNEKLFF
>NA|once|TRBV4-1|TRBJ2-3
TGCGCCAGCAGCCAAGAGGTGGGACTTGTGGTTTATACGCAGTATTTT
CASSQEVGLVVYTQYF